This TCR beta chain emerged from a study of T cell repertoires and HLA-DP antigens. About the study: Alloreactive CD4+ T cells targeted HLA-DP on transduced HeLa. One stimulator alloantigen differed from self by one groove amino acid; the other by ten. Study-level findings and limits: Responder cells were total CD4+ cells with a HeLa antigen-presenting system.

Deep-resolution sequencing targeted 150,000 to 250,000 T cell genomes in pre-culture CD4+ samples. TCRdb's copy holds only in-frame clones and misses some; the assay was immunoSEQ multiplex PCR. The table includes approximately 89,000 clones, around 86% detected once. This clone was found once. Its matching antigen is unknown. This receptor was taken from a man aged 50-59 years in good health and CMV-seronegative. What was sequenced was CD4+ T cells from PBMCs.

CDR3 sequence (DNA): TGTGCCAGCAGCCCAGGTGGACTAGCAGGCGATACGCAGTATTTT. Protein product: CASSPGGLAGDTQYF. V and J are TRBV7-3 and TRBJ2-3, with 8 positions matching TRBD2. The CDR3 consists of 15 residues. V shed 5 bases, J shed 6 bases, and the junction held 10 bases outside the gene matches. Per germline, CDR1 SGHTA and CDR2 FQGTGA. Combining the CDR3 with reference TRBV7-3 and TRBJ2-3 gives the whole variable domain GAGVSQTPSNKVTEKGKYVELRCDPISGHTALYWYRQSLGQGPEFLIYFQGTGAADDSGLPNDRFFAVRPEGSVSTLKIQRTERGDSAVYLCASSPGGLAGDTQYFGPGTRLTVL.